This T cell receptor (beta chain) came from a study of blood T cell repertoires in COVID-19 (dated by TCRdb to 2019 to 2021). Concerning the study at large: Collaborator samples came from the United States, Italy and Spain and covered acute and convalescent phases of COVID-19. The dataset comprised deeply sampled blood TCRbeta repertoires from subjects exposed to, actively infected with, or recovered from COVID-19. The prospective study material was composed of cDNA or gDNA derived from T cells, B-cell-depleted T cells, or PBMCs. The repertoires were made available in a free public database intended to serve as a resource for research on the immune response to SARS-CoV-2. Sample metadata almost always included a de-identified subject ID, COVID-19 status, age in years and sex. Samples were obtained from the ongoing ImmuneRACE study (first 160 participants) and from approximately 1,200 subjects provided by 6 global collaborators. Where available, HLA class I and class II types were taken from metadata supplied by the sample provider and were not determined by assay-based typing.

TCRbeta CDR3 regions were amplified from genomic DNA by means of the immunoSEQ Assay, a bias-controlled multiplex PCR. The paper's processing steps were these. Within the assay, amplification of reference gene primers was used to estimate how many nucleated cells each sample contained. Sequence reads were collapsed and filtered to measure the absolute abundance of every unique TCRbeta CDR3 rearrangement. For each sample, productive Simpson clonality was calculated as the square root of Simpson's diversity index across productive rearrangements. TCRdb limited this immuneACCESS table to in-frame rearrangements with V and J called. A share of clones is missing; checked studies link under half to unresolved V genes, and the rest is unexplained. The V and J calls and the clone size are those of that table, but D and trimming were determined from the DNA. The sample has approximately 200,000 clones on record, 85% of them singletons. Jointly, the top ten make up 18% of the sample.

The CDR3, cysteine through phenylalanine, is 13 amino acids long. This entry keeps only the CDR3 DNA: 39 bases, framed from base 1. CDR1 is given as SEHNR and CDR2 as FQNEAQ, both from the germline V gene (reference sequence). V gives up 5 bases and J gives up 2 bases, and the segment between their germline ends measures 10 bases. Participants in the prospective study were enrolled through a virtual design, were aged roughly 18 to 100 years, and lived in approximately 25 United States geographic areas. Cohort assignment in the prospective study relied on participant-reported clinical history from a screening survey and a study questionnaire. Recovered participants in ImmuneRACE Cohort 3 were defined as having two consecutive negative NP/OP PCR tests, clearance from a healthcare professional, or resolution of symptoms. In the prospective study, mobile phlebotomists collected whole blood, serum and a nasopharyngeal or oropharyngeal swab from each participant. Participants in the prospective study had the option to provide additional blood draws and questionnaires over an approximately two-month period. Blood samples from the prospective study were shipped frozen or at room temperature prior to DNA extraction.

What the study reported, not specific to this receptor: The quantity of clinical and demographic metadata differed by source and by participant and was supplied without curation.

Regarding this clone: Its antigen remains unidentified. Per-base quality was not reported, and no clone a single base away is much larger than it.

The chain is encoded by TRBV7-9 joined to TRBJ2-7; the D gene is unclear. This sequence was found in a man aged 40-49 years who had recovered from COVID-19. The specimen sequenced was PBMCs or T cells enriched from blood (not recorded which). The sequenced DNA: TGTGCCAGCAGCCTAAATAGCCCCTACGAGCAGTACTTC. It encodes CASSLNSPYEQYF.